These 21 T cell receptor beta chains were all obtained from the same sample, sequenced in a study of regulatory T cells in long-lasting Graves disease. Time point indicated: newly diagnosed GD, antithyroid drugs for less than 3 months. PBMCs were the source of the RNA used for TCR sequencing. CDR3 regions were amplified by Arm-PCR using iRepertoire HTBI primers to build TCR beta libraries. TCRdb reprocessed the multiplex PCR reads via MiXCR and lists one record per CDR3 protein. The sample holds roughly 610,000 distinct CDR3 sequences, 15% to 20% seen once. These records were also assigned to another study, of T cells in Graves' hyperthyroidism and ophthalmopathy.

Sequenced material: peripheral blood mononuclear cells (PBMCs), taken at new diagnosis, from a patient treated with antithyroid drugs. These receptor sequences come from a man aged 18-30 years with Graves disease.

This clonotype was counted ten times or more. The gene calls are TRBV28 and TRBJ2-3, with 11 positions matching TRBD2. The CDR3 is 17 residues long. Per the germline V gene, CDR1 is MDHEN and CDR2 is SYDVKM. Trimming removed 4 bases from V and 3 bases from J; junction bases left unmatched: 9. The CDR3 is CASSSPTSGKGTDTQYF. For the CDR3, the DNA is TGTGCCAGCAGTTCGCCGACTAGCGGGAAAGGGACAGATACGCAGTATTTT.

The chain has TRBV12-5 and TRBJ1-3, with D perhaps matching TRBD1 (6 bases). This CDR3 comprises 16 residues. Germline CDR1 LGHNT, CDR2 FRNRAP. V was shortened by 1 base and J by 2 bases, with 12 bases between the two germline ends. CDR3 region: CASGLGHGTTGNTIYF. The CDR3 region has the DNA TGTGCTAGTGGTTTGGGCCACGGGACAACTGGAAACACCATATATTTT.

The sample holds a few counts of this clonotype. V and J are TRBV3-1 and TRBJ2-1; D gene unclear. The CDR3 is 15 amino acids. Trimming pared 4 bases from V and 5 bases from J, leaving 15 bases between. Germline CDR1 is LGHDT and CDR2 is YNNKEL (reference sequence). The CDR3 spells CASSPHRAGNNEQFF. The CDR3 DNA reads TGTGCCAGCAGCCCCCACCGGGCAGGTAACAATGAGCAGTTCTTC.

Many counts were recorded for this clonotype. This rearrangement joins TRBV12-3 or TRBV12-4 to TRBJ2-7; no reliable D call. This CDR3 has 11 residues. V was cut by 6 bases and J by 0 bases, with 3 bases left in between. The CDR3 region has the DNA TGTGCCAGCAGCCCCTCCTACGAGCAGTACTTC. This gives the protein CASSPSYEQYF.

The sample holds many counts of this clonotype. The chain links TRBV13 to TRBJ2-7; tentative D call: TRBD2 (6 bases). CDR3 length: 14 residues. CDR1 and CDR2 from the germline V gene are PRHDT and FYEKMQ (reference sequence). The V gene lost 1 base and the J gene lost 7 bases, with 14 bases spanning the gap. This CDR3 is CASSLEGTGGEQYF. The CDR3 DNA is TGTGCCAGCAGCTTAGAAGGCACTGGGGGGGAGCAGTACTTC.

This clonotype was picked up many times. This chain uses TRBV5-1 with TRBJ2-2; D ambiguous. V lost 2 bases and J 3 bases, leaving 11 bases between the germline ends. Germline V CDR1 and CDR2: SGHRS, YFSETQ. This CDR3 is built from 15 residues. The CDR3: CASSLSVSDTGELFF. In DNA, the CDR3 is TGCGCCAGCAGCTTAAGTGTCTCGGACACCGGGGAGCTGTTTTTT.

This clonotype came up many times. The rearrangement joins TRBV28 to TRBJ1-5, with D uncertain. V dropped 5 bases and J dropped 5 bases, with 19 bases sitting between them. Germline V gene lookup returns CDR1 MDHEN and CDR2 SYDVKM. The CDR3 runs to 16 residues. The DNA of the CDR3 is TGTGCCAGCAGTCTCCCGGCCAGGCGAAGTGATCAGCCCCAGCATTTT. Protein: CASSLPARRSDQPQHF.

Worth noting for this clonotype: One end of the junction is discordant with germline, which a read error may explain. The CDR3 loop reads CASSPRQGPNSSLHF. CDR3 DNA sequence: TGTGCCAGCTCACCAAGGCAGGGGCCTAATTCATCCCTCCACTTT. This rearrangement joins TRBV18 to TRBJ1-6, with D tentatively TRBD1 (6 bases). CDR1 is KGHSH and CDR2 is LQKENI in the germline V gene. CDR3 length equals 15 residues.

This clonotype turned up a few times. This CDR3 is CSARQGAIKNEQFF. CDR3 DNA sequence: TGCAGTGCCCGACAGGGGGCCATTAAAAATGAGCAGTTCTTC. The rearrangement uses TRBV20-1 and TRBJ2-1; TRBD1 aligns across 10 bases. V shed 6 bases and J 7 bases; nucleotides not matched to a gene: 9. Germline CDR1 is DFQATT and CDR2 is SNEGSKA (reference sequence). The CDR3 consists of 14 residues.

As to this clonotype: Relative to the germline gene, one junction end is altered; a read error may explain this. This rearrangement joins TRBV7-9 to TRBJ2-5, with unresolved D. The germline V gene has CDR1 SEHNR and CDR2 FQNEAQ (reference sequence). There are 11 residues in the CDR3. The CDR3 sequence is CAGSLEETQYF. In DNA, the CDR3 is TGTGCCGGCAGCTTAGAGGAGACCCAGTACTTC.

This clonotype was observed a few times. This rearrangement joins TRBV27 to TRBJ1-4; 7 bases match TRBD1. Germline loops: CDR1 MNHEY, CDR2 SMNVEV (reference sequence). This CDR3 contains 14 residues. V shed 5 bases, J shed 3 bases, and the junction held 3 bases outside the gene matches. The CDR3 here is CASSNRGPNEKLFF. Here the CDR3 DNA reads TGTGCCAGCAGTAACAGGGGACCTAATGAAAAACTGTTTTTT.

The CDR3 protein is CASSQELAGGPYEQYF. DNA of the CDR3: TGCGCCAGCAGCCAAGAGCTAGCGGGAGGGCCCTACGAGCAGTACTTC. The chain has TRBV4-1 and TRBJ2-7, with 12 nucleotides matching TRBD2. V dropped 0 bases and J dropped 2; count of bases not matched to a gene: 2. The CDR3 length is 16 residues. Germline V gene sequence: CDR1 MGHRA, CDR2 YSYEKL.

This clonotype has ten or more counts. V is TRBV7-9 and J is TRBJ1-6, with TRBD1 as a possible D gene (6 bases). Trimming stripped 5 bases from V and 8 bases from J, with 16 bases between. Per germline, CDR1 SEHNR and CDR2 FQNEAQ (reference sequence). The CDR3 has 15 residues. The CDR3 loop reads CASSRSTGGYSPLHF. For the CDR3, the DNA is TGTGCCAGCAGCCGATCGACAGGAGGATATTCACCCCTCCACTTT.

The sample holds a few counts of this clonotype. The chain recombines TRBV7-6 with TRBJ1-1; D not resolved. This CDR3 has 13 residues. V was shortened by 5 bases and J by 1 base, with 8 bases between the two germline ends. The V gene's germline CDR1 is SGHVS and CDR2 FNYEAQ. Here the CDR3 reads CASSATQNTEAFF. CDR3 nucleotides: TGTGCCAGCAGCGCAACACAGAACACTGAAGCTTTCTTT.

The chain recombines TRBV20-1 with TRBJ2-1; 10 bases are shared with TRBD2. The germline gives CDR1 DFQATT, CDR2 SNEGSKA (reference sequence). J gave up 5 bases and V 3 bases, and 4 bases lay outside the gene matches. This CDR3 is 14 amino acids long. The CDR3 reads CSASLTSGNNEQFF. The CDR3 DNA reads TGCAGTGCTAGTCTTACTAGCGGGAACAATGAGCAGTTCTTC.

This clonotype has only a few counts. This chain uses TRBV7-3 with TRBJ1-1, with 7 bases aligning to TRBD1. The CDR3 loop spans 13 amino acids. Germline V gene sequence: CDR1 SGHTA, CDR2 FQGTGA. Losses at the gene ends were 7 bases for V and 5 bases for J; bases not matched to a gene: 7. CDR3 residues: CASTGSTGTEAFF. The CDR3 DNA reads TGTGCCAGCACGGGATCGACAGGGACTGAAGCTTTCTTT.

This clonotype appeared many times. The CDR3 DNA reads TGTGCCAGCAGCTTAGCGAGGGATACGCAGTATTTT. Translating it yields CASSLARDTQYF. The J gene is TRBJ2-3, the V gene TRBV7-2; D not certain. The CDR3 loop spans 12 amino acids. V dropped 0 bases and J dropped 6 bases, with 4 bases sitting between them. CDR1 is SGHTA and CDR2 is FQGNSA in the germline V gene.

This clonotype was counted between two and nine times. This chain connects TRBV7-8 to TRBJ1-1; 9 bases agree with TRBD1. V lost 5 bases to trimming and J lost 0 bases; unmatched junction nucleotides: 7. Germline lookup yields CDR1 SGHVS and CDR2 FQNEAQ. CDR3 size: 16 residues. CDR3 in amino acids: CASSPRQGVMNTEAFF. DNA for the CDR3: TGTGCCAGCAGCCCCCGACAGGGGGTCATGAACACTGAAGCTTTCTTT. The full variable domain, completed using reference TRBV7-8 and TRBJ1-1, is GAGVSQSPRYKVAKRGQDVALRCDPISGHVSLFWYQQALGQGPEFLTYFQNEAQLDKSGLPSDRFFAERPEGSVSTLKIQRTQQEDSAVYLCASSPRQGVMNTEAFFGQGTRLTVV.

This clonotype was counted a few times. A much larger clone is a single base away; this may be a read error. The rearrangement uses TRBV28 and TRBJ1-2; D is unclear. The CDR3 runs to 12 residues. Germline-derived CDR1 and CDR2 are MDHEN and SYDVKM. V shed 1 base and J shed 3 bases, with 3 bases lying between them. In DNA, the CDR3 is TGTGCCAGCAGTTTATTTGACTATGGCTACACCTTC. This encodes CASSLFDYGYTF.

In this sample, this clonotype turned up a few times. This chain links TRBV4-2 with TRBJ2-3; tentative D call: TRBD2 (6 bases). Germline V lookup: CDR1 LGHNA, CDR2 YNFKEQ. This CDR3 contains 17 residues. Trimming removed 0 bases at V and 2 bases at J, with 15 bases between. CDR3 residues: CASSQEILAPHTDTQYF. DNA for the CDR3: TGTGCCAGCAGCCAAGAAATCCTAGCGCCTCACACAGATACGCAGTATTTT.

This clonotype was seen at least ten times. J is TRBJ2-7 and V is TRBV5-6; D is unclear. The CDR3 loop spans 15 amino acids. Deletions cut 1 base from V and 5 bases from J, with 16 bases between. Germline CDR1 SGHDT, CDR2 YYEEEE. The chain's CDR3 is CASSLFPGRSDEQYF. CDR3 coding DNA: TGTGCCAGCAGCTTGTTCCCCGGGCGGAGCGACGAGCAGTACTTC.